The 2 T cell receptor beta chains below all came from one sample that was sequenced in a study of T cells in Graves' hyperthyroidism and ophthalmopathy. Authors of the study amplified TCR beta CDR3 regions from RNA transcripts. Using the HTBI primer set, a first-round RT-PCR was run on the TCR CDR3. One entry per CDR3 protein results from TCRdb running MiXCR on the multiplex PCR reads. The data show 800,000 or so distinct CDR3 sequences, around 38% seen once. Sequencing input: blood. The origin of the receptors is a man younger than 30 with Graves' hyperthyroidism.

This clonotype was recorded many times. The J gene is TRBJ2-2, the V gene TRBV2; a weak D match, TRBD2 (6 bases). The CDR3 extends over 14 amino acids. Trimming shortened V by 6 bases and J by 0 bases, and 8 bases separated the two germline ends. Germline V gives CDR1 SNHLY, CDR2 FYNNEI. CDR3 amino acids: CASRGTPNTGELFF. CDR3 sequence (DNA): TGTGCCAGCAGGGGGACTCCGAACACCGGGGAGCTGTTTTTT. Variable domain in full (rest from reference TRBV2 and TRBJ2-2): EPEVTQTPSHQVTQMGQEVILRCVPISNHLYFYWYRQILGQKVEFLVSFYNNEISEKSEIFDDQFSVERPDGSNFTLKIRSTKLEDSAMYFCASRGTPNTGELFFGEGSRLTVL.

This chain joins TRBV7-2 and TRBJ1-1, with a weak D call TRBD1 (5 bases). The germline gives CDR1 SGHTA, CDR2 FQGNSA. The V gene lost 1 base and the J gene lost 6 bases, with 9 bases spanning the gap. The CDR3 contains 13 residues. CDR3 sequence (DNA): TGTGCCAGCAGCTTAGTGGCAGGGCCTGAAGCTTTCTTT. Amino acids: CASSLVAGPEAFF.